These 25 T cell receptor beta chains came from one sample sequenced in a study of T cell responses to AZD1222 COVID-19 vaccine. The table came from immunoSEQ multiplex PCR; TCRdb's copy has only in-frame clones and leaves some out. The table includes tens of thousands of clones, about four fifths detected once. Sequencing was performed on peripheral blood, taken on day 0 of AZD1222 vaccination. Receptor source: an adult in good health.

This rearrangement joins TRBV24-1 to TRBJ2-7; D gene uncertain. The CDR3 is 13 amino acids. Trimming removed 7 bases from V and 2 bases from J, with 11 bases in between. Germline V gene sequence: CDR1 KGHDR, CDR2 SFDVKD. DNA of the CDR3: TGTGCCACCAGCACCGGGCCCACCTACGAGCAGTACTTC. This gives the protein CATSTGPTYEQYF.

This clone has only a few counts. The chain couples TRBV11-2 to TRBJ2-7; D is possibly TRBD2 (6 bases). The ends were cut back, 4 bases at V and 3 bases at J, with 13 bases in the middle. CDR1 is SGHAT and CDR2 is FQNNGV in the germline V gene. This CDR3 contains 14 residues. The chain's CDR3 is CASSSVGGYYEQYF. In nucleotides, the CDR3 is TGTGCCAGCAGCTCCGTGGGGGGATACTACGAGCAGTACTTC.

The chain uses TRBV19 and TRBJ2-1; a weak D match, TRBD1 (6 bases). Germline loops: CDR1 LNHDA, CDR2 SQIVND (reference sequence). The CDR3 is made up of 15 amino acids. V dropped 4 bases and J dropped 6 bases, with 16 bases sitting between them. The CDR3 sequence is CASSRGFQGFNEQFF. CDR3 nucleotides: TGTGCCAGTAGTAGGGGATTCCAGGGGTTCAATGAGCAGTTCTTC.

The chain uses TRBV20-1 and TRBJ1-1, with TRBD1 identical over 7 bases. The CDR3 length is 11 residues. Germline lookup yields CDR1 DFQATT and CDR2 SNEGSKA (reference sequence). V shed 6 bases, J shed 11 bases, and the junction held 9 bases outside the gene matches. CDR3 sequence: CSAEQGPGAFF. CDR3 DNA sequence: TGCAGTGCCGAACAGGGGCCCGGCGCTTTCTTT.

The V gene is TRBV30, the J gene TRBJ1-2; D is unresolved. The V and J ends lost 2 bases and 4 bases respectively, with 11 bases between them. CDR3 length equals 13 residues. Germline CDR1 is GTSNPN and CDR2 is SVGIG (reference sequence). The CDR3 region is CAWSRDRPYGYTF. The CDR3 region has the DNA TGTGCCTGGAGTAGGGATAGACCCTATGGCTACACCTTC.

The chain employs TRBV6-4 and TRBJ2-3; TRBD2 agrees at 8 bases. V was pared by 3 bases and J by 1 base, with 3 bases of the junction left unmatched. From germline, CDR1 is MRHNA and CDR2 SNTAGT. CDR3 length: 15 residues. CDR3 coding DNA: TGTGCCAGCAGTGATACAGCGGGGGGCACAGATACGCAGTATTTT. Its translation is CASSDTAGGTDTQYF.

This clone is a singleton in its sample. The V call is TRBV7-9, the J call TRBJ1-1; D may be TRBD1 (5 bases). Germline V gives CDR1 SEHNR, CDR2 FQNEAQ (reference sequence). V was clipped by 2 bases and J by 4 bases, with 17 bases between them. The CDR3 covers 16 residues. CDR3 sequence: CASSLLGWVGGTEAFF. The CDR3 DNA reads TGTGCCAGCAGCTTATTAGGTTGGGTGGGGGGCACTGAAGCTTTCTTT.

The chain is built from TRBV5-8 and TRBJ1-2; the D gene is possibly TRBD1 (6 bases). Germline CDR1 reads SGHTS; CDR2 reads YDEGEE. This CDR3 comprises 13 residues. Trimming removed 4 bases at V and 7 bases at J, with 14 bases between. CDR3 in DNA: TGTGCCAGCAGCACACAGGGCTGGGGTGGCTACACCTTC. Amino acids: CASSTQGWGGYTF.

The CDR3 spells CASSFLGDFVSEAFF. The CDR3 bases are TGTGCCAGCAGCTTCCTAGGGGACTTCGTTTCTGAAGCTTTCTTT. This chain uses TRBV7-2 with TRBJ1-1; TRBD1 is a possible D gene (5 bases). The CDR3 totals 15 residues. Germline loops: CDR1 SGHTA, CDR2 FQGNSA. Trimming pared 3 bases from V and 6 bases from J, leaving 17 bases between.

This chain joins TRBV3-1 (or the pseudogene TRBV3-2) and TRBJ1-6; D is uncertain. Germline V CDR1 and CDR2: LGHDT, YNNKEL (reference sequence). This CDR3 comprises 12 residues. Trimming cost V 4 bases and J 6 bases, with 4 bases left between them. The CDR3 reads CASSLINSPLHF. The CDR3 bases are TGTGCCAGCAGCCTCATTAATTCACCCCTCCACTTT.

This clone was observed a handful of times. The chain is built from TRBV5-4 and TRBJ1-2; 8 nucleotides match TRBD1. Losses at the gene ends were 0 bases for V and 5 bases for J; bases not matched to a gene: 0. Germline assignment: CDR1 SGHNT and CDR2 YYREEE (reference sequence). The CDR3 loop spans 13 amino acids. CDR3 protein: CASSLDRGYGYTF. CDR3 DNA: TGTGCCAGCAGCTTGGACAGGGGGTATGGCTACACCTTC.

The chain employs TRBV6-5 and TRBJ1-5; 7 nucleotides line up with TRBD1. The V and J ends lost 6 bases and 5 bases, in that order; junction bases with no gene match: 4. The CDR3 consists of 13 residues. Germline assignment: CDR1 MNHEY and CDR2 SVGAGI. The chain's CDR3 is CASRGQADQPQHF. CDR3 coding DNA: TGTGCCAGCAGAGGACAGGCCGATCAGCCCCAGCATTTT.

The V and J genes are TRBV3-1 (or the pseudogene TRBV3-2) and TRBJ2-7; a possible D gene is TRBD1 (5 bases). The CDR3 extends over 15 amino acids. V lost 4 bases to trimming and J lost 2 bases, with 15 bases between them. Germline values: CDR1 LGHDT, CDR2 YNNKEL (reference sequence). The CDR3 sequence is CASSPPRPGTYEQYF. The CDR3 DNA reads as TGTGCCAGCAGCCCCCCACGACCAGGGACCTACGAGCAGTACTTC.

J is TRBJ1-4 and V is TRBV5-6; unclear D gene. CDR1 and CDR2 from the germline V gene are SGHDT and YYEEEE. The CDR3 has 12 residues. Trimming cost V 1 base and J 7 bases, with 5 bases left between them. The CDR3 protein is CASSLMGEKLFF. As DNA, the CDR3 is TGTGCCAGCAGCTTGATGGGTGAAAAACTGTTTTTT.

The chain uses TRBV7-8 and TRBJ1-2; the match to TRBD1 covers 10 bases. Germline V CDR1 and CDR2: SGHVS, FQNEAQ. J gave up 8 bases and V 5 bases, and 5 bases lay outside the gene matches. This CDR3 has 13 residues. CDR3: CASSTTGGYGYTF. For the CDR3, the DNA is TGTGCCAGCAGCACGACAGGGGGCTACGGCTACACCTTC.

This chain joins TRBV29-1 and TRBJ1-1; D remains unclear. The CDR3 extends over 13 amino acids. Germline CDR1 reads SQVTM; CDR2 reads ANQGSEA. Between the trimmed V and J ends, which lost 6 bases and 1 base, there was a span of 12 bases. The CDR3 DNA reads as TGCAGCGTAAGGACGGACGCGAACACTGAAGCTTTCTTT. This gives the protein CSVRTDANTEAFF.

The V and J genes are TRBV12-3 or TRBV12-4 and TRBJ2-7; D gene unclear. CDR3 length equals 11 residues. V shed 4 bases and J shed 5 bases, with 6 bases lying between them. Here the CDR3 DNA reads TGTGCCAGCAGTTCGGTTGACGAGCAGTACTTC. Translation: CASSSVDEQYF.

V is TRBV5-4 and J is TRBJ2-1, with TRBD2 matching over 8 bases. V trimming: 0 bases; J trimming: 0 bases; junction bases outside the gene matches: 5. CDR3 size: 17 residues. Germline loops: CDR1 SGHNT, CDR2 YYREEE (reference sequence). Here the CDR3 reads CASSLGSGVSSYNEQFF. Written as DNA, the CDR3 is TGTGCCAGCAGCTTGGGTAGCGGGGTTAGCTCCTACAATGAGCAGTTCTTC.

This clone was counted between two and nine times. V is TRBV28 and J is TRBJ1-6; D is uncertain. Between the trimmed V and J ends, which lost 1 base and 0 bases, there was a span of 7 bases. Germline loops: CDR1 MDHEN, CDR2 SYDVKM. The length of the CDR3 is 16 residues. The chain's CDR3 is CASSLYQSSYNSPLHF. In nucleotides, the CDR3 is TGTGCCAGCAGTTTATATCAGAGCTCCTATAATTCACCCCTCCACTTT.

The gene calls are TRBV4-1 and TRBJ1-5; 9 nucleotides agree with TRBD1. The junction had 9 bases not matched to a gene; V was cut back by 1 base and J by 2 bases. The CDR3 has 18 residues. The V gene's germline CDR1 is MGHRA and CDR2 YSYEKL. CDR3 residues: CASSQGGQGPWGNQPQHF. Written as DNA, the CDR3 is TGCGCCAGCAGCCAAGGGGGACAGGGACCCTGGGGCAATCAGCCCCAGCATTTT.

This chain connects TRBV28 to TRBJ2-2, with TRBD2 identical over 8 bases. V trimming: 7 bases; J trimming: 2 bases; junction bases outside the gene matches: 6. The germline V gene encodes CDR1 MDHEN and CDR2 SYDVKM. The CDR3 contains 15 residues. DNA of the CDR3: TGTGCCAGCACTACCGGGGGGGTTAACACCGGGGAGCTGTTTTTT. This translates into CASTTGGVNTGELFF. The full variable domain, completed using reference TRBV28 and TRBJ2-2, is DVKVTQSSRYLVKRTGEKVFLECVQDMDHENMFWYRQDPGLGLRLIYFSYDVKMKEKGDIPEGYSVSREKKERFSLILESASTNQTSMYLCASTTGGVNTGELFFGEGSRLTVL.

The gene calls are TRBV7-2 and TRBJ2-7, with 8 bases matching TRBD1. Losses at the gene ends were 3 bases for V and 2 bases for J; bases not matched to a gene: 3. CDR1 is SGHTA and CDR2 is FQGNSA in the germline V gene. CDR3 length: 14 residues. The CDR3 spells CASSFGQGPYEQYF. CDR3 nucleotide sequence: TGTGCCAGCAGCTTTGGACAGGGACCCTACGAGCAGTACTTC.

The gene calls are TRBV4-1 and TRBJ1-2, with unresolved D. This CDR3 has 16 amino acids. V dropped 0 bases and J dropped 0 bases, with 11 bases sitting between them. The germline V gene encodes CDR1 MGHRA and CDR2 YSYEKL. CDR3 loop: CASSQEFRRSNYGYTF. In nucleotides, the CDR3 is TGCGCCAGCAGCCAAGAGTTCCGGCGGTCTAACTATGGCTACACCTTC.

The rearrangement joins TRBV3-1 (or the pseudogene TRBV3-2) to TRBJ2-1, with 8 positions matching TRBD1. The CDR3 length is 14 residues. The trim removed 1 base at V and 6 bases at J, leaving 2 bases unmatched. Germline V gives CDR1 LGHDT, CDR2 YNNKEL (reference sequence). Here the CDR3 DNA reads TGTGCCAGCAGCCAAGGGGACAGGAGCAATGAGCAGTTCTTC. Its translation is CASSQGDRSNEQFF.

V and J are TRBV7-2 and TRBJ1-2, with D possibly TRBD1 on 6 matching bases. Germline assignment: CDR1 SGHTA and CDR2 FQGNSA. The CDR3 totals 14 residues. The V gene lost 5 bases and the J gene lost 4 bases, with 14 bases spanning the gap. CDR3 coding DNA: TGTGCCAGCAGCCCAGGGGACGGCCCCTATGGCTACACCTTC. Translating it yields CASSPGDGPYGYTF.